Each of the 32 T cell receptor beta chains below was sequenced from the same sample in a study of control samples from healthy donors and cancer patients. Clones were sequenced by immunoSEQ multiplex PCR, and TCRdb holds only the in-frame ones, with some missing. The sample contains 100,000 to 150,000 clones, around nine tenths of which appear only once. The sequencing sample was made of blood. The receptors derive from a man between 18 and 35 years old in good health.

V is TRBV30 and J is TRBJ2-7; tentatively, D is TRBD1 or TRBD2 (5 bases each). V shed 0 bases and J shed 2 bases, with 8 bases lying between them. Germline values: CDR1 GTSNPN, CDR2 SVGIG (reference sequence). This CDR3 spans 13 amino acids. CDR3 bases: TGTGCCTGGAGTGTCCAGGGAGCCTACGAGCAGTACTTC. Protein: CAWSVQGAYEQYF.

The chain recombines TRBV12-3 or TRBV12-4 with TRBJ2-3, with D tentatively TRBD1 (6 bases). This CDR3 is built from 11 residues. V was cut by 6 bases and J by 6 bases, with 7 bases left in between. The DNA for the CDR3 is TGTGCCAGCAGGCAGGGGGATACGCAGTATTTT. Translating gives CASRQGDTQYF.

This clone was detected once. The chain carries TRBV29-1 and TRBJ1-3; 9 bases fit TRBD1. V gave up 5 bases and J gave up 0 bases; unmatched junction bases: 8. The CDR3 extends over 16 amino acids. Germline loops: CDR1 SQVTM, CDR2 ANQGSEA. This CDR3 is CSVTRTGGNSGNTIYF. The CDR3 DNA sequence: TGCAGCGTTACTAGAACAGGGGGCAACTCTGGAAACACCATATATTTT. Together with reference TRBV29-1 and TRBJ1-3, the CDR3 gives the full variable domain: SAVISQKPSRDICQRGTSLTIQCQVDSQVTMMFWYRQQPGQSLTLIATANQGSEATYESGFVIDKFPISRPNLTFSTLTVSNMSPEDSSIYLCSVTRTGGNSGNTIYFGEGSWLTVV.

The chain employs TRBV6-5 and TRBJ1-2, with 7 bases lining up with TRBD1. The trim removed 0 bases at V and 10 bases at J, leaving 8 bases unmatched. This CDR3 contains 14 residues. Germline CDR1 MNHEY, CDR2 SVGAGI. The CDR3 nucleotides are TGTGCCAGCAGTTACTCTAGGGCAGGGGGAGACTACACCTTC. This translates into CASSYSRAGGDYTF.

The V and J genes are TRBV29-1 and TRBJ1-1; 10 bases map to TRBD1. The CDR3 totals 12 residues. Germline-derived CDR1 and CDR2 are SQVTM and ANQGSEA. With 7 bases clipped from V and 5 bases from J, the junction kept 4 bases outside the gene matches. Here the CDR3 reads CSGRTGGTEAFF. The CDR3 DNA is TGCAGCGGGAGGACAGGGGGAACTGAAGCTTTCTTT.

The chain employs TRBV11-2 and TRBJ2-1; D uncertain. Germline-derived CDR1 and CDR2 are SGHAT and FQNNGV. V was clipped by 2 bases and J by 5 bases, with 10 bases between them. This CDR3 spans 14 amino acids. CDR3 sequence reads: CASSLITADNEQFF. CDR3 DNA: TGTGCCAGCAGCTTAATCACTGCGGACAATGAGCAGTTCTTC.

This chain links TRBV4-3 with TRBJ2-1; 10 bases line up with TRBD2. CDR3 size: 17 residues. Germline V lookup: CDR1 LGHNA, CDR2 YSLEER. With 0 bases clipped from V and 6 bases from J, the junction kept 8 bases outside the gene matches. The CDR3 bases are TGCGCCAGCAGCCAAGATCCCGCTAGCGGGAGCCCCAATGAGCAGTTCTTC. The encoded protein is CASSQDPASGSPNEQFF.

The V call is TRBV6-2 or TRBV6-3, the J call TRBJ1-5, with D unresolved. Trimming removed 4 bases at V and 0 bases at J, with 19 bases between. CDR1 is MNHEY, CDR2 SVGEGT, per germline. The CDR3 sequence is 18 residues long. CDR3 DNA sequence: TGTGCCAGCAGTTCTCCAATACCCGCACTCGATAGCAATCAGCCCCAGCATTTT. This encodes CASSSPIPALDSNQPQHF.

The V and J genes are TRBV6-5 and TRBJ1-2; 7 bases map to TRBD1. Germline V gives CDR1 MNHEY, CDR2 SVGAGI. The CDR3 length is 15 residues. With V trimmed by 5 bases and J by 1 base, 7 bases remained unmatched. CDR3 loop: CASSTHRGDNYGYTF. CDR3 nucleotides: TGTGCCAGCAGTACACACAGGGGAGATAACTATGGCTACACCTTC.

CDR3 DNA: TGTGCCAGCAGATCTGGACAGGCGGCTGGAAACACCATATATTTT. Protein: CASRSGQAAGNTIYF. This chain connects TRBV27 to TRBJ1-3; TRBD1 aligns across 7 bases. The trim removed 6 bases at V and 2 bases at J, leaving 7 bases unmatched. The CDR3 extends over 15 amino acids. Germline V gene data show CDR1 as MNHEY and CDR2 as SMNVEV (reference sequence).

The rearrangement links TRBV10-2 to TRBJ2-2; D is unresolved. The V gene lost 6 bases and the J gene lost 0 bases, with 8 bases spanning the gap. Per germline, CDR1 WSHSY and CDR2 SAAADI. This CDR3 is 14 amino acids long. The CDR3 region is CASSSSSNTGELFF. The CDR3, as DNA: TGCGCCAGCAGCTCTTCTTCGAACACCGGGGAGCTGTTTTTT.

The chain combines TRBV5-1 with TRBJ1-2; maybe TRBD1 (6 bases). Germline V gene sequence: CDR1 SGHRS, CDR2 YFSETQ. The CDR3 loop spans 11 amino acids. Trimming removed 7 bases from V and 3 bases from J, with 7 bases in between. CDR3 sequence: CASSGDYGYTF. As DNA, the CDR3 is TGCGCCAGCTCAGGGGACTATGGCTACACCTTC. Combining the CDR3 with reference TRBV5-1 and TRBJ1-2 gives the whole variable domain KAGVTQTPRYLIKTRGQQVTLSCSPISGHRSVSWYQQTPGQGLQFLFEYFSETQRNKGNFPGRFSGRQFSNSRSEMNVSTLELGDSALYLCASSGDYGYTFGSGTRLTVV.

The chain uses TRBV14 and TRBJ1-2; D not certain. There are 15 residues in the CDR3. Per germline, CDR1 SGHDN and CDR2 FVKESK. V was clipped by 0 bases and J by 8 bases, with 16 bases between them. CDR3: CASSQDRVSKGGYTF. The CDR3 DNA follows: TGTGCCAGCAGCCAAGATCGGGTTTCTAAAGGGGGCTACACCTTC. Full variable domain (remainder filled in from reference TRBV14 and TRBJ1-2): EAGVTQFPSHSVIEKGQTVTLRCDPISGHDNLYWYRRVMGKEIKFLLHFVKESKQDESGMPNNRFLAERTGGTYSTLKVQPAELEDSGVYFCASSQDRVSKGGYTFGSGTRLTVV.

The gene calls are TRBV18 and TRBJ2-7; 7 bases align to TRBD1. Germline-derived CDR1 and CDR2 are KGHSH and LQKENI. This CDR3 contains 17 residues. V lost 2 bases, J lost 2 bases, and 12 bases stayed unmatched. The chain's CDR3 is CASSPTSGQITAYEQYF. CDR3 bases: TGTGCCAGCTCACCAACATCGGGACAGATCACCGCCTACGAGCAGTACTTC. The whole variable domain, filled in from reference TRBV18 and TRBJ2-7, reads NAGVMQNPRHLVRRRGQEARLRCSPMKGHSHVYWYRQLPEEGLKFMVYLQKENIIDESGMPKERFSAEFPKEGPSILRIQQVVRGDSAAYFCASSPTSGQITAYEQYFGPGTRLTVT.

The CDR3: CASSTWEGGSALAGYEQYV. For the CDR3, the DNA is TGTGCCAGCAGCACTTGGGAGGGGGGTTCGGCGTTGGCTGGCTACGAGCAGTACGTC. V gene TRBV21-1 combines with J gene TRBJ2-7; the D segment call TRBD2 is taken from the table without a DNA check. TRBV21-1 is reported as a pseudogene. This CDR3 contains 19 residues.

The chain links TRBV3-1 (or the pseudogene TRBV3-2) to TRBJ2-1; a possible D gene is TRBD2 (5 bases). Germline CDR1 and CDR2: LGHDT and YNNKEL (reference sequence). The CDR3 extends over 17 amino acids. V gave up 0 bases and J gave up 4 bases, with 16 bases separating them. The CDR3 here is CASSQDRPSPLYNEQFF. The CDR3 region has the DNA TGTGCCAGCAGCCAAGACAGGCCTAGCCCCCTATACAATGAGCAGTTCTTC.

DNA for the CDR3: TGCAGCGTTGGGGGGGACCCTTCAGATACGCAGTATTTT. Protein: CSVGGDPSDTQYF. The chain uses TRBV29-1 and TRBJ2-3; tentative D call: TRBD2 (6 bases). V lost 4 bases to trimming and J lost 4 bases, with 12 bases between them. The CDR3 is 13 amino acids. CDR1 is SQVTM and CDR2 is ANQGSEA in the germline V gene.

As DNA, the CDR3 is TGTGCCAGCAGTTACGTCTCACACTCGCGCGGTTTGGACGATGAAAAACTGTTTTTT. Protein product: CASSYVSHSRGLDDEKLFF. This chain uses TRBV6-2 or TRBV6-3 with TRBJ1-4; D uncertain. V was cut by 2 bases and J by 6 bases, with 25 bases left in between. This CDR3 is 19 amino acids long. Germline V gene lookup returns CDR1 MNHEY and CDR2 SVGEGT.

This clone appeared a single time. The chain is built from TRBV25-1 and TRBJ1-1; perhaps TRBD1 as D (5 bases). Germline CDR1 and CDR2: MGHDK and SYGVNS. V was trimmed by 0 bases and J by 6 bases, leaving 14 bases between them. CDR3 size: 15 residues. The CDR3 nucleotides read TGTGCCAGCAGTGAATATTTTGAGGGGCTCCCTGAAGCTTTCTTT. Residues: CASSEYFEGLPEAFF.

The chain is built from TRBV6-1 and TRBJ2-3, with 8 bases lining up with TRBD2. CDR1 and CDR2 from the germline V gene are MNHNS and SASEGT. The CDR3 is made up of 14 amino acids. Germline trimming cut 6 bases from V and 2 bases from J; bases unmatched to any gene: 4. Written as DNA, the CDR3 is TGTGCCAGCAGGCGGGGGGCCCCCACAGATACGCAGTATTTT. Its translation is CASRRGAPTDTQYF.

CDR3 protein: CASSLQGYMNTEAFF. CDR3 nucleotides: TGTGCCAGCAGTTTACAGGGCTATATGAACACTGAAGCTTTCTTT. The rearrangement joins TRBV6-2 or TRBV6-3 to TRBJ1-1; tentative D call: TRBD1 (6 bases). The CDR3 loop spans 15 amino acids. Germline V gene sequence: CDR1 MNHEY, CDR2 SVGEGT. With 4 bases removed from V and 0 bases from J, the gap between germline ends came to 12 bases.

This clone came up once. V is TRBV7-8 and J is TRBJ2-7, with no clear D. V lost 5 bases, J lost 2 bases, and 7 bases lay in between. The CDR3 is 12 amino acids. Germline-derived CDR1 and CDR2 are SGHVS and FQNEAQ. For the CDR3, the DNA is TGTGCCAGCAGCCTAAAAACCTACGAGCAGTACGTC. As protein: CASSLKTYEQYV.

This chain connects TRBV29-1 to TRBJ1-3; no firm D call. Germline assignment: CDR1 SQVTM and CDR2 ANQGSEA. The CDR3 covers 12 residues. V lost 6 bases to trimming and J lost 1 base, with 7 bases between them. DNA for the CDR3: TGCAGCGTAGCGGTGTCTGGAAACACCATATATTTT. Translating it yields CSVAVSGNTIYF.

This clone was detected a few times. J is TRBJ2-1 and V is TRBV2, with D uncertain. The CDR3 has 12 amino acids. Germline lookup yields CDR1 SNHLY and CDR2 FYNNEI. The ends were cut back, 6 bases at V and 12 bases at J, with 15 bases in the middle. The CDR3 bases are TGTGCCAGCAGCGCAGACACTATGGGGCAGTTCTTC. Translated: CASSADTMGQFF.

CDR3 coding DNA: TGTGCCAGCAGACCCCTCCAGGGTAACTATGGCTACACCTTC. This codes for CASRPLQGNYGYTF. V and J are TRBV5-5 and TRBJ1-2; possible D gene TRBD1, 5 bases. This CDR3 region has 14 residues. Trimming pared 5 bases from V and 1 base from J, leaving 12 bases between. Germline V lookup: CDR1 SGHKS, CDR2 YYEKEE (reference sequence).

The V call is TRBV7-3, the J call TRBJ1-6; 7 nucleotides line up with TRBD1. V lost 3 bases to trimming and J lost 9 bases; unmatched junction nucleotides: 2. Germline CDR1 SGHTA, CDR2 FQGTGA. The CDR3 extends over 13 amino acids. CDR3 DNA: TGTGCCAGCAGCTTGTACAGGGGTTCACCCCTCCACTTT. Encoded protein: CASSLYRGSPLHF.

The chain employs TRBV6-1 and TRBJ2-2; D call uncertain. V was shortened by 4 bases and J by 0 bases, with 12 bases between the two germline ends. CDR1 and CDR2 from the germline V gene are MNHNS and SASEGT. The CDR3 loop spans 16 amino acids. The CDR3 sequence: CASSVFTLPNTGELFF. In nucleotides, the CDR3 is TGTGCCAGCAGTGTTTTTACCCTCCCGAACACCGGGGAGCTGTTTTTT.

This clone was seen only a few times. The rearrangement joins TRBV7-9 to TRBJ2-2; D possibly matches TRBD1 or TRBD2 (6 bases each). Trimming cost V 5 bases and J 2 bases, with 18 bases left between them. CDR1 and CDR2 (germline): SEHNR, FQNEAQ (reference sequence). The CDR3 spans 17 residues. CDR3 nucleotides: TGTGCCAGCAGCCGCTCCCCTGGGGGGCCCAACACCGGGGAGCTGTTTTTT. Its protein is CASSRSPGGPNTGELFF. Filled out from reference TRBV7-9 and TRBJ2-2, the complete variable domain reads DTGVSQNPRHKITKRGQNVTFRCDPISEHNRLYWYRQTLGQGPEFLTYFQNEAQLEKSRLLSDRFSAERPKGSFSTLEIQRTEQGDSAMYLCASSRSPGGPNTGELFFGEGSRLTVL.

The chain carries TRBV7-6 and TRBJ2-2; 9 positions agree with TRBD1. This CDR3 is built from 16 residues. The V gene end was trimmed by 5 bases and the J gene end by 0 bases; junction bases not matched to a gene: 4. Per germline, CDR1 SGHVS and CDR2 FNYEAQ. The CDR3 sequence is CASSPGQGANTGELFF. As DNA, the CDR3 is TGTGCCAGCAGCCCGGGACAGGGAGCGAACACCGGGGAGCTGTTTTTT.

The V gene is TRBV6-2 or TRBV6-3, the J gene TRBJ2-3; no clear D. The V end was cut by 2 bases, the J end by 2 bases, with 5 bases between. CDR3 length equals 13 residues. Germline CDR1 and CDR2: MNHEY and SVGEGT. The chain's CDR3 is CASSYRDTDTQYF. In nucleotides, the CDR3 is TGTGCCAGCAGTTACAGGGACACAGATACGCAGTATTTT.

This chain connects TRBV3-1 (or the pseudogene TRBV3-2) to TRBJ2-1; D call uncertain. The germline V and J ends were trimmed by 4 bases and 3 bases, with 7 bases remaining between them. The CDR3 totals 13 residues. Germline loops: CDR1 LGHDT, CDR2 YNNKEL (reference sequence). For the CDR3, the DNA is TGTGCCAGCAGCCCCAAGCACTACAATGAGCAGTTCTTC. Protein product: CASSPKHYNEQFF.

This chain uses TRBV6-6 with TRBJ2-2, with 7 bases that match TRBD1. The CDR3 contains 14 residues. Germline lookup yields CDR1 MNHNY and CDR2 SVGAGI (reference sequence). V trimming: 4 bases; J trimming: 6 bases; junction bases outside the gene matches: 5. CDR3 coding DNA: TGTGCCAGCAGTTTACAGGGGCTCCCCGGGGAGCTGTTTTTT. This codes for CASSLQGLPGELFF.